This is a list of T cell receptor beta chains from one sample in a study of T cell repertoires in cytomegalovirus infection. TCRdb fed the reads into MiXCR, producing one record per CDR3 protein. The sample yields about 300,000 distinct CDR3 sequences, around 10% seen once. Sequenced sample: PBMCs. The receptors originated from a human donor in good health (CMV status not recorded). Some clones in this sample may be carry-over from other donors' samples. CDR3s include the opening cysteine and the closing phenylalanine or tryptophan. A D gene is named only where the DNA matches it firmly. Part of the rows lack a size; the others show once, few, many or a class for expanded clones.

d_gene	v_gene	abundance	j_gene	CDR3nt	CDR3aa
.	TRBV28	many	TRBJ2-2	TGTGCCAGCAGTACCAGGACAGCCTATGAACAAGCCGGGGAGCTGTTTTTT	CASSTRTAYEQAGELFF
TRBD1	TRBV20-1	few	TRBJ1-1	TGCAGTGCTGGCCACCCGGGACAGGGTTTACTGCCTAACACTGAAGCTTTCTTT	CSAGHPGQGLLPNTEAFF
.	TRBV19	many	TRBJ2-7	TGTGCCAGTAGTCTCTGGGGCCAGACACGGGAGCAGTACTTC	CASSLWGQTREQYF
TRBD1	TRBV3-1	.	TRBJ2-2	TGTGCCAGCAGCCTCAGTGACAGGGGGCGCGGCGGGGAGCTGTTTTTT	CASSLSDRGRGGELFF
TRBD1	TRBV4-3	few	TRBJ2-2	TGCGCCAGCAGTCAAGGGACAGGAGGAAACACCGGGGAGCTGTTTTTT	CASSQGTGGNTGELFF
TRBD1	TRBV28	many	TRBJ2-7	TGTGCCAGCACCTCACCGGGACAGGGGGCGCGGGAGCAGTACTTC	CASTSPGQGAREQYF
.	TRBV6-6	many	TRBJ1-2	TGTGCCAGCATGAGGGGGGGAAGCCGCTATGGCTACACCTTC	CASMRGGSRYGYTF
.	TRBV24-1	many	TRBJ1-5	TGTGCCACCAGTGATACTCGATATAATCAGCCCCAGCATTTT	CATSDTRYNQPQHF
TRBD1	TRBV7-9	many	TRBJ1-2	TGTGCCAGCACCAAAGAAGGGACAGGGGGCTATGGCTACACCTTC	CASTKEGTGGYGYTF
.	TRBV20-1	many	TRBJ1-1	TGCAGTGCTGAGACTGGAAAGTCGAACACTGAAGCTTTCTTT	CSAETGKSNTEAFF
.	TRBV4-1	.	TRBJ1-2	TGCGCCAGCAGCCAAGATTTACGGGGGGACCCCGGCTACACCTTC	CASSQDLRGDPGYTF
.	TRBV4-2	.	TRBJ1-1	TGTGCCAGCAGCCAAGACCGGCGCCCCCGGAGTTTCTTT	CASSQDRRPRSFF
.	TRBV14	many	TRBJ1-2	TGTGCCAGCAGCCAAGAAGCGGGCAGGGGCTCGACTCTGGGCTACACCTTC	CASSQEAGRGSTLGYTF
.	TRBV6-2/TRBV6-3	many	TRBJ2-1	TGTGCCAGCAGTTACCCGATTCGCGGGACTGACCCTGAGCAGTTCTTC	CASSYPIRGTDPEQFF
.	TRBV7-2	many	TRBJ1-4	TGTGCCAGCAGGTCGAATTGGGCAGGTCCTAATGAAAAACTGTTTTTT	CASRSNWAGPNEKLFF
TRBD2	TRBV7-2	many	TRBJ2-5	TGTGCCAGCAGCTTCGGGGGGGTCAGGGAGACCCAGTACTTC	CASSFGGVRETQYF
.	TRBV7-3	once	TRBJ2-5	TGTGCCAGCGAATCACGTAGCCAAGAGACCCAGTACTTC	CASESRSQETQYF
.	TRBV20-1	.	TRBJ2-5	TGCAGTGCTAGAGATGTAGTAGAGGAAGAGACCCAGTACTTC	CSARDVVEEETQYF
.	TRBV7-2	many	TRBJ2-1	TGTGCCAGCAGCCCTCAACCCTCCTCCCTCAATGAGCAGTTCTTC	CASSPQPSSLNEQFF
.	TRBV20-1	.	TRBJ1-6	TGCAGTGCTAGAGATAGCGCCGGAAATTCACCCCTCCACTTT	CSARDSAGNSPLHF
.	TRBV2	many	TRBJ1-5	TGTGCCAGCACACAGTTATCCAATCAGCCCCAGCATTTT	CASTQLSNQPQHF
TRBD2	TRBV6-1	few	TRBJ2-2	TGTGCCAGCAGCCCGCTGGCGGGGGTGCCGAACACCGGGGAGCTGTTTTTT	CASSPLAGVPNTGELFF
TRBD1	TRBV20-1	many	TRBJ1-2	TGCAGTGCTAGAGATCAACGGACAGGGTGGATCTATGGCTACACCTTC	CSARDQRTGWIYGYTF